The rows below give T cell receptor beta chains drawn from one sample of a study of early T cells in non-severe SARS-CoV-2 infection. From the 5' RACE reads, TCRdb called clonotypes with MiXCR, one entry per CDR3 protein. The repertoire has around 67,000 distinct CDR3 sequences, over 9.5% of them found once; the top ten carry approximately 6.4%. The specimen was whole blood. The origin of the receptors is an adult who was a healthcare worker with PCR-confirmed SARS-CoV-2 infection or an uninfected control (not recorded which). CDR3s include the opening cysteine and the closing phenylalanine or tryptophan.

length	V	CDR3
13	TRBV10-3	CAISGEVRETQYF
17	TRBV12-3/TRBV12-4	CASSYIVTGTANTEAFF
16	TRBV19	CASSLGLAGHTDTQYF
13	TRBV4-3	CASSQIRADTQYF
14	TRBV6-2/TRBV6-3	CASRLTGNPYEQYF
14	TRBV5-1	CASKGTGGVYEQYF
12	TRBV11-2	CASSQGAGEAFF
14	TRBV29-1	CSVALDRVNRELFF
13	TRBV11-3	CASSLGHLYEQYF
18	TRBV4-3	CASSQDLSSLFPSDTQYF
13	TRBV7-2	CASTSPVTDTQYF
15	TRBV4-2	CASSPTGRVNSPLHF
14	TRBV5-1	CASSPESSGNTIYF
14	TRBV12-3/TRBV12-4	CASIPSGTYNEQFF
16	TRBV14	CASSQGLAGPGETQYF
14	TRBV12-3/TRBV12-4	CASSSMQATDTQYF
14	TRBV4-1	CASSHSAQNTEAFF
15	TRBV7-2	CASSLYGDSQETQYF
16	TRBV5-8	CASSLVNVGLRYEQYF
16	TRBV18	CASSTDQGWSTDTQYF
14	TRBV11-1	CTSSPSPRDTEAFF
14	TRBV20-1	CSVTTGTPNQPQHF
15	TRBV5-1	CASSLDGGAGKPQHF
13	TRBV20-1	CSAYKTGGDEQFF
14	TRBV4-1	CASSRTAGLGEQYF
17	TRBV6-5	CASSAISSGGPPDTQYF
15	TRBV11-3	CASSPLRVYYNEQFF
13	TRBV25-1	CASSEYGADTQYF
11	TRBV12-5	CASGPANEQFF
17	TRBV20-1	CSASQVGGRSSYNEQFF
15	TRBV1	CTSILDRAIKDEQYF
12	TRBV11-2	CASSLSWNEQFF
17	TRBV5-5	CASSWAQVLTSGNTIYF
16	TRBV7-3	CASSLSPGGGTDTQYF
12	TRBV7-9	CASSGASYGYTF
16	TRBV11-3	CASSLGLASSTDTQYF
18	TRBV7-9	CASSPAVVHSRGTYEQYF
14	TRBV18	CASSPSGQGMGQYF
12	TRBV29-1	CSTRGAQETQYF
17	TRBV6-6	CASSYSSWIAGNYGYTF
14	TRBV11-1	CASSPFRDQVAQYF
14	TRBV12-3/TRBV12-4	CASSPVDRNTEAFF
16	TRBV5-4	CASSSGTSKDTDTQYF
11	TRBV5-5	CASSTGRPRFF
15	TRBV20-1	CSVAGTGNSIYEQYF
13	TRBV29-1	CSIGLVNQETQYF
15	TRBV7-9	CASSPGGTPYNEQFF
11	TRBV29-1	CSVDRDEKLFF
13	TRBV6-6	CASSYVGASEQYF
12	TRBV29-1	CSVATGNTEAFF
12	TRBV5-1	CASSLALKTQYF
14	TRBV5-1	CASSSRSGNSPLHF
13	TRBV29-1	CSVSGTGTDTQYF
17	TRBV27	CASSPSPPWTGNYEQYF